The 22 T cell receptor beta chains below were found in one sample sequenced in a study of cytomegalovirus exposure and HLA in healthy donors (TCRdb year 2017). Library prep was done by the immunoSEQ multiplex PCR assay. A mixture of 60 forward primers for TCR Vbeta segments and 13 reverse primers for TCR Jbeta segments was used in the multiplex PCR. TCRdb limited this immuneACCESS table to in-frame rearrangements with V and J called. A share of clones is missing; checked studies link under half to unresolved V genes, and the rest is unexplained. The sample has roughly 140,000 clones on record, around 72% of them singletons. The ten top clones hold roughly 14% of the sample. Sequenced input: PBMCs. Source of these receptors: a human donor in good health.

V and J are TRBV30 and TRBJ1-1, with 8 bases matching TRBD1. Germline CDR1 is GTSNPN and CDR2 is SVGIG (reference sequence). V was pared by 7 bases and J by 3 bases, with 4 bases of the junction left unmatched. The CDR3 length is 12 residues. The CDR3 DNA reads TGTGCCTTAGACAGGGGCTACACTGAAGCTTTCTTT. Its protein is CALDRGYTEAFF.

The chain recombines TRBV2 with TRBJ2-7; D ambiguous. The CDR3 runs to 13 residues. CDR1 and CDR2 from the germline V gene are SNHLY and FYNNEI. The V gene lost 2 bases and the J gene lost 7 bases, with 12 bases spanning the gap. For the CDR3, the DNA is TGTGCCAGCAGTGAATGGCAGGTCTGGGAGCAGTACTTC. Protein sequence: CASSEWQVWEQYF.

J is TRBJ2-5 and V is TRBV5-4; maybe TRBD1 (6 bases). Germline V CDR1 and CDR2: SGHNT, YYREEE (reference sequence). V dropped 7 bases and J dropped 1 base, with 14 bases sitting between them. The CDR3 has 14 residues. The CDR3 DNA sequence: TGTGCCAGCTCCTCCGGGACAACCCAAGAGACCCAGTACTTC. This codes for CASSSGTTQETQYF.

This clone has more than one count but fewer than ten. This sequence joins TRBV10-3 and TRBJ1-2; 7 nucleotides match TRBD1. Trimming took 7 bases from V and 1 from J; bases not matched to a gene: 9. Germline V gene lookup returns CDR1 ENHRY and CDR2 SYGVKD. This CDR3 contains 15 residues. CDR3 in DNA: TGTGCCATCACACGACAGGGAGGAAGTAACTATGGCTACACCTTC. Its translation is CAITRQGGSNYGYTF.

V is TRBV6-1 and J is TRBJ2-7; TRBD1 might be the D (5 bases). The CDR3 is 12 amino acids. The V gene lost 8 bases and the J gene lost 1 base, with 9 bases spanning the gap. CDR1 and CDR2 from the germline V gene are MNHNS and SASEGT. The chain's CDR3 is CASGRQSYEQYF. The CDR3 DNA reads as TGTGCCAGCGGCAGACAGTCCTACGAGCAGTACTTC.

The chain uses TRBV6-1 and TRBJ1-1; D might be TRBD1 (6 bases). The CDR3 has 14 amino acids. V lost 1 base, J lost 5 bases, and 11 bases lay in between. The germline gives CDR1 MNHNS, CDR2 SASEGT. CDR3 coding DNA: TGTGCCAGCAGTGAAGGTTACCAGGGGACTGAAGCTTTCTTT. As protein: CASSEGYQGTEAFF.

The chain combines TRBV6-1 with TRBJ1-1; TRBD1 might be the D (6 bases). Trimming left V 5 bases short and J 6 bases short, with 19 bases between. Germline lookup yields CDR1 MNHNS and CDR2 SASEGT. The CDR3 spans 15 residues. CDR3 sequence (DNA): TGTGCCAGCAGTTGGGACACCCTTGAAGTGCCTGAAGCTTTCTTT. Protein sequence: CASSWDTLEVPEAFF.

The genes are TRBV5-1 and TRBJ1-1; 7 bases fit TRBD1. This CDR3 spans 15 amino acids. Looked up from germline, CDR1 is SGHRS and CDR2 is YFSETQ. V gave up 1 base and J gave up 1 base; unmatched junction bases: 4. CDR3 residues: CASSLTGAGNTEAFF. For the CDR3, the DNA is TGCGCCAGCAGCTTGACAGGGGCAGGGAACACTGAAGCTTTCTTT.

The J gene is TRBJ1-2, the V gene TRBV6-1; no clear D. V lost 2 bases and J lost 0, with 19 bases in between. The V gene's germline CDR1 is MNHNS and CDR2 SASEGT. This CDR3 spans 18 amino acids. CDR3 region: CASSEFSTAPAANYGYTF. The CDR3 DNA follows: TGTGCCAGCAGTGAATTTAGCACGGCCCCCGCGGCTAACTATGGCTACACCTTC.

The genes are TRBV5-5 and TRBJ1-1; D unclear. The ends were cut back, 0 bases at V and 3 bases at J, with 6 bases in the middle. Germline CDR1 and CDR2: SGHKS and YYEKEE (reference sequence). The CDR3 runs to 13 residues. The CDR3 bases are TGTGCCAGCAGCTTGGCCAGGTACACTGAAGCTTTCTTT. Translated: CASSLARYTEAFF.

This clone has a single count. V usage is TRBV21-1 and J usage is TRBJ1-1; TRBD1, as called in the table, went unchecked against the DNA. TRBV21-1 is assigned pseudogene status. This CDR3 region has 15 residues. In nucleotides, the CDR3 is TGTGCCAGCAGCAAAATGGGACAGTTGAACACTGAAGCTTTCTTT. It yields the protein CASSKMGQLNTEAFF.

The chain recombines TRBV28 with TRBJ2-2; D remains unclear. The CDR3 totals 13 residues. Trimming took off 1 base at V and 4 bases at J, with 4 bases between the two ends. Germline CDR1 and CDR2: MDHEN and SYDVKM. CDR3 in DNA: TGTGCCAGCAGTTTATTAGCCACCGGGGAGCTGTTTTTT. Translated: CASSLLATGELFF.

The V gene is TRBV19, the J gene TRBJ1-1; D remains ambiguous. The CDR3 is 14 amino acids. Trimming removed 1 base at V and 1 base at J, with 7 bases between. CDR1 is LNHDA and CDR2 is SQIVND in the germline V gene (reference sequence). CDR3 sequence: CASSIGRGNTEAFF. CDR3 bases: TGTGCCAGTAGTATAGGGCGGGGGAACACTGAAGCTTTCTTT.

The V and J genes are TRBV5-4 and TRBJ1-1; 9 bases agree with TRBD1. Germline-derived CDR1 and CDR2 are SGHNT and YYREEE (reference sequence). The CDR3 spans 16 residues. V lost 3 bases and J lost 3; bases outside the gene matches: 9. CDR3 nucleotides: TGTGCCAGCAGCTCCGGACAGGGGTACGGAGACACTGAAGCTTTCTTT. Its protein product is CASSSGQGYGDTEAFF.

This clone occurred once. V and J are TRBV4-1 and TRBJ2-5; possible D gene TRBD1, 6 bases. Trimming took 0 bases from V and 5 from J, leaving 10 bases between them. The CDR3 sequence is 14 residues long. The germline gives CDR1 MGHRA, CDR2 YSYEKL. Here the CDR3 reads CASSQDPRGETQYF. Here the CDR3 DNA reads TGCGCCAGCAGCCAAGATCCTAGGGGGGAGACCCAGTACTTC.

V gene TRBV10-2 combines with J gene TRBJ2-3; TRBD2 matches at 8 bases. Germline trimming cut 2 bases from V and 6 bases from J; bases unmatched to any gene: 10. The CDR3 length is 16 residues. Germline assignment: CDR1 WSHSY and CDR2 SAAADI. The CDR3 loop is CASSEGSGGLRDTQYF. In nucleotides, the CDR3 is TGCGCCAGCAGTGAGGGTTCGGGGGGGTTGCGGGATACGCAGTATTTT.

V gene TRBV18 combines with J gene TRBJ2-2; 8 positions agree with TRBD1. CDR3 size: 15 residues. V shed 1 base and J 5 bases; nucleotides not matched to a gene: 3. Germline V gene lookup returns CDR1 KGHSH and CDR2 LQKENI. The CDR3 reads CASSPRTGRTGELFF. CDR3 sequence (DNA): TGTGCCAGCTCACCACGGACAGGGAGGACCGGGGAGCTGTTTTTT. Full variable domain (missing parts from reference TRBV18 and TRBJ2-2): NAGVMQNPRHLVRRRGQEARLRCSPMKGHSHVYWYRQLPEEGLKFMVYLQKENIIDESGMPKERFSAEFPKEGPSILRIQQVVRGDSAAYFCASSPRTGRTGELFFGEGSRLTVL.

This clone was observed a single time. This sample also contains other DNA sequences that code for the same CDR3. The chain links TRBV7-9 to TRBJ1-2; D gene unclear. CDR1 SEHNR and CDR2 FQNEAQ come from the germline V gene (reference sequence). The CDR3 spans 13 residues. Between the trimmed V and J ends, which lost 3 bases and 6 bases, there was a span of 11 bases. The CDR3 is CASSFAAIDGYTF. Here the CDR3 DNA reads TGTGCCAGCAGCTTCGCCGCCATAGATGGCTACACCTTC.

J is TRBJ2-7 and V is TRBV5-3; a possible D gene is TRBD1 (5 bases). TRBV5-3 belongs to the ORF category, with a function that is uncertain. Trimming took 0 bases from V and 5 from J, leaving 15 bases between them. The CDR3 extends over 15 amino acids. For the CDR3, the DNA is TGTGCCAGAAGCTTGGGGGGCAGCCCGGACGACGAGCAGTACTTC. As protein: CARSLGGSPDDEQYF.

The rearrangement uses TRBV6-5 and TRBJ2-3; maybe TRBD2 (6 bases). V lost 7 bases to trimming and J lost 7 bases, with 9 bases between them. The CDR3 consists of 11 residues. From germline, CDR1 is MNHEY and CDR2 SVGAGI. In DNA form, the CDR3 reads TGTGCCAGCACCGGAGGGAATACGCAGTATTTT. Protein: CASTGGNTQYF.

In its sample, this clone was seen once. The V call is TRBV21-1, the J call TRBJ2-5; TRBD1 is the table's D call and was not checked against the DNA. TRBV21-1 is described as a pseudogene. The CDR3 is 15 amino acids. The CDR3 bases are TGTGCCAGCAGCAAAGCGGGCCTTATCGGAGAGACCCAGTACTTC. Translation: CASSKAGLIGETQYF.

This clone has a single count. This sequence joins TRBV7-6 and TRBJ2-3, with D perhaps TRBD2 (5 bases). V was shortened by 3 bases and J by 0 bases, with 10 bases between the two germline ends. The CDR3 covers 15 residues. Looked up from germline, CDR1 is SGHVS and CDR2 is FNYEAQ. CDR3 in DNA: TGTGCCAGCAGCTTCGACTGGACTAGCACAGATACGCAGTATTTT. The encoded protein is CASSFDWTSTDTQYF.